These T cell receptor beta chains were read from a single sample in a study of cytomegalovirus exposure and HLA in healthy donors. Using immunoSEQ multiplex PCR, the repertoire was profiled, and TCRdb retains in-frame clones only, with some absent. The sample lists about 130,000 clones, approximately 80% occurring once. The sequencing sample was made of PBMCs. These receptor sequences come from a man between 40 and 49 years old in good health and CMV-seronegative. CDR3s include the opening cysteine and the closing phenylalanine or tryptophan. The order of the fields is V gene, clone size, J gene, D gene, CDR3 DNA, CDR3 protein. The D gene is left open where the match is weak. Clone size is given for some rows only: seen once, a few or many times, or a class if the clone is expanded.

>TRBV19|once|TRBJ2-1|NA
TGTGCCAGTAGTATACCTAATGAGCAGTTCTTC
CASSIPNEQFF
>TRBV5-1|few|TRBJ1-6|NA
TGCGCCAGCAGCTTGGAGGGGCTGGATTCACCCCTCCACTTT
CASSLEGLDSPLHF
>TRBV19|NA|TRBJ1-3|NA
TGTGCCAGTAGTCTCAGGGCGACCTCTGGAAACACCATATATTTT
CASSLRATSGNTIYF
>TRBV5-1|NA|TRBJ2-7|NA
TGCGCCAGCAGCTTGGGACAGTCCGAGCAGTACTTC
CASSLGQSEQYF
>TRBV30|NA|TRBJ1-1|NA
TGTGCCTCGAGCAGGCTCGGGAACACTGAAGCTTTCTTT
CASSRLGNTEAFF
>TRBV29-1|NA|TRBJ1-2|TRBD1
TGCAGCACCCGACAGGGCTACTATGGCTACACCTTC
CSTRQGYYGYTF
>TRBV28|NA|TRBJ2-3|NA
TGTGCCAGCACCTCCGCAGATACGCAGTATTTT
CASTSADTQYF
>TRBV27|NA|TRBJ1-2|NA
TGTGCCAGCACCAAAGCTGGGGCTGATGGCTACACCTTC
CASTKAGADGYTF
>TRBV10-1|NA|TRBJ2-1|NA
TGCGCCAGCAGTTTTCAGGGTGGGAATGAGCAGTTCTTC
CASSFQGGNEQFF
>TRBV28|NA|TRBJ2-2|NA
TGTGCCAGCAGCCCCGGGTATGGCGCCGGGGAGCTGTTTTTT
CASSPGYGAGELFF
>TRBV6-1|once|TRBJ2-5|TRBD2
TGTGCCAGCAGTGAAGCAGCGGGGGCGAGGTGGAGTACCCAGTACTTC
CASSEAAGARWSTQYF
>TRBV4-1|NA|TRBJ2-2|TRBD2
TGCGCCAGCAGCCCCTCACTAGCGGGAGTTCCCGGGGAGCTGTTTTTT
CASSPSLAGVPGELFF
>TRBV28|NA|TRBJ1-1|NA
TGTGCCAGCAGTTTATTGTCCGGTCGTGAAGCTTTCTTT
CASSLLSGREAFF
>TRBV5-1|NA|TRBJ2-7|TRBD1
TGCGCCAGCAGCATTCGACAGGGAATCCCCTACGAGCAGTACTTC
CASSIRQGIPYEQYF
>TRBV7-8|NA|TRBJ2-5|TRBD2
TGTGCCAGCAGCCTCACTAGCGGGAAAGGAGAGACCCAGTACTTC
CASSLTSGKGETQYF
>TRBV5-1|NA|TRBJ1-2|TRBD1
TGCGCCAGCAGCCTGGCGGGACAGGGCGGGGACTATGGCTACACCTTC
CASSLAGQGGDYGYTF
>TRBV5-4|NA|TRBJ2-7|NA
TGTGCCAGCAGCTTGGGAGCAGGCTACTCCTACGAGCAGTACTTC
CASSLGAGYSYEQYF
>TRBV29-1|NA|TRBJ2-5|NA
TGCAGCGTTGAAGATCAGGGGTGGGAGGGGTTAAGAGAGACCCAGTACTTC
CSVEDQGWEGLRETQYF
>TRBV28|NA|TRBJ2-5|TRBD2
TGTGCCAGCAGTTTGGGGAGGACTAGCGGGCAAGAGACCCAGTACTTC
CASSLGRTSGQETQYF
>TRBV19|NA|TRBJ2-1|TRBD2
TGTGCCAGTACTCCGACCGGACTAGCGGGAGGCTACAATGAGCAGTTCTTC
CASTPTGLAGGYNEQFF
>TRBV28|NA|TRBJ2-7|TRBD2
TGTGCCAGCACCCCCCAGCGGGGGAGCTCCTACGAGCAGTACTTC
CASTPQRGSSYEQYF
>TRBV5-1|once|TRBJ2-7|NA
TGCGCCAGCAGCCCAACCTACGAGCAGTACTTC
CASSPTYEQYF
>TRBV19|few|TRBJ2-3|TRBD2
TGTGCCAGTAGTAATGGACTAGTTGATACGCAGTATTTT
CASSNGLVDTQYF
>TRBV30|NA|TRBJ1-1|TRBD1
TGTGCCTGGCTGAGGAGGGGGCTCGGCACTGAAGCTTTCTTT
CAWLRRGLGTEAFF
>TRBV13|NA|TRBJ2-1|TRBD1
TGTGCCAGCAGCCCCGGACAGGGGCCCTACAATGAGCAGTTCTTC
CASSPGQGPYNEQFF
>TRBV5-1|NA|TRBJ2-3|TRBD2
TGCGCCAGCAGCTTGGCCGGGGCGGGAGGGCCGACCGATACGCAGTATTTT
CASSLAGAGGPTDTQYF
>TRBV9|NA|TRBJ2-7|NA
TGTGCCGCTCTAAGCCAGGGGATGGGTCCCTACGAGCAGTACTTC
CAALSQGMGPYEQYF
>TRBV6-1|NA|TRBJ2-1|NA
TGTGCCAGCAGTGATAATGTCAGGGGGGCCTACAATGAGCAGTTCTTC
CASSDNVRGAYNEQFF
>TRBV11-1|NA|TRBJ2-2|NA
TGTGCCAGCAGTCCCGCGGCGGAAGCCGGGGAGCTGTTTTTT
CASSPAAEAGELFF
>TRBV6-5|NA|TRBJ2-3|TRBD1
TGTGCCAGCAGCCGGACAGGGATCACAGATACGCAGTATTTT
CASSRTGITDTQYF
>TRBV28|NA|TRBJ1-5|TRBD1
TGTGCCAGCAGTAATACAGGGGTAAGCAATCAGCCCCAGCATTTT
CASSNTGVSNQPQHF
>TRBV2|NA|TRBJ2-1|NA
TGTGCCAGCAGGGGGGGGGCAAACAATGAGCAGTTCTTC
CASRGGANNEQFF
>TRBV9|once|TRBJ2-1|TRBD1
TGTGCCAGCAGCCTGGGACAGGCCTACAATGAGCAGTTCTTC
CASSLGQAYNEQFF
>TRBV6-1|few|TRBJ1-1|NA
TGTGCCAGCAGTTCCACGGGTATCACTGAAGCTTTCTTT
CASSSTGITEAFF
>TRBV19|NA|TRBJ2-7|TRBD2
TGTGCCAGTAGTACTACTAGCGGGGGGAGCTCCTACGAGCAGTACTTC
CASSTTSGGSSYEQYF
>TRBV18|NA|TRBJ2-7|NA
TGTGCCAGCTCACCACCGGCTTCCTACGAGCAGTACTTC
CASSPPASYEQYF
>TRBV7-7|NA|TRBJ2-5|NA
TGTGCCAGCAGCAGCCAAGGGGGGCCGGCGACAGGGATCTTTTTAGAGACCCAGTACTTC
CASSSQGGPATGIFLETQYF